Listed here are 8 T cell receptor beta chains from one sample, sequenced in a study of spatial heterogeneity in lung cancer (dated by TCRdb to about 2019). Overall study outcomes, separate from this receptor: The tumor nonsynonymous mutation count correlated with the number of expanded alpha and beta TCRs within the tumor.

No cognate antigen is known for these TCRs. In the paper's terms, the time point label means: sample taken at primary tumor resection. The library was obtained by 5' RACE. Instrument used: NextSeq 500. Clones were called with MiXCR by TCRdb after fastp trimmed the public reads at Q25, and only in-frame beta chains were retained. Rows merge per CDR3 protein into single entries with the most common DNA and genes. Within this sample are approximately 94,000 distinct CDR3 sequences, with 3.5% to 5% of them counted one time only. The leading ten clones occupy approximately 22% of the sample. The sequencing used lung tumor tissue, collected at surgery. The source of these receptors is a male donor with early-stage non-small cell lung cancer.

Here the CDR3 reads CASRPDRAGANVLTF. CDR3 bases: TGTGCCAGCAGGCCGGACAGGGCCGGGGCCAACGTCCTGACTTTC. The chain joins TRBV2 to TRBJ2-6, with 8 bases identical to TRBD1. The CDR3 length is 15 residues. With 6 bases clipped from V and 4 bases from J, the junction kept 5 bases outside the gene matches. Germline assignment: CDR1 SNHLY and CDR2 FYNNEI.

This clonotype was seen at least ten times. V gene TRBV10-3 combines with J gene TRBJ1-4, with a tentative D call TRBD1 (5 bases). This CDR3 spans 14 amino acids. Germline CDR1 is ENHRY and CDR2 is SYGVKD. Trimming left V 5 bases short and J 5 bases short, with 12 bases between. CDR3 in amino acids: CAISQPGPNEKLFF. The CDR3 DNA reads TGTGCCATCAGTCAACCGGGACCCAATGAAAAACTGTTTTTT.

This clonotype has a count of ten or more. The J gene is TRBJ1-5, the V gene TRBV28, with D hard to call. With 5 bases removed from V and 10 bases from J, the gap between germline ends came to 9 bases. This CDR3 region has 11 residues. Germline CDR1 is MDHEN and CDR2 is SYDVKM. CDR3 DNA sequence: TGTGCCAGCAGTCTCACTTTCCCCCAGCATTTT. The encoded protein is CASSLTFPQHF.

The V call is TRBV29-1, the J call TRBJ2-1; 10 positions match TRBD1. Germline loops: CDR1 SQVTM, CDR2 ANQGSEA. CDR3 length: 14 amino acids. V was pared by 3 bases and J by 7 bases, with 6 bases of the junction left unmatched. The CDR3 loop is CSVEGGTGENEQFF. CDR3 DNA: TGCAGCGTTGAGGGAGGGACAGGGGAAAATGAGCAGTTCTTC.

This clonotype has more than one count but fewer than ten. This chain's CDR3 is CASSPNGALGETQYF. CDR3 DNA sequence: TGTGCCAGCAGTCCGAATGGGGCGCTTGGAGAGACCCAGTACTTC. The V call is TRBV12-3 or TRBV12-4, the J call TRBJ2-5, with a tentative D call TRBD1 (5 bases). V dropped 5 bases and J dropped 4 bases, with 17 bases sitting between them. The CDR3 has 15 amino acids.

This clonotype has just a few counts. The chain carries TRBV29-1 and TRBJ2-1, with 7 bases that match TRBD1. V lost 6 bases to trimming and J lost 0 bases; unmatched junction nucleotides: 2. In germline, CDR1 is SQVTM, CDR2 ANQGSEA. The CDR3 covers 13 residues. This chain's CDR3 is CSVDRVSYNEQFF. DNA of the CDR3: TGCAGCGTAGACAGGGTCTCCTACAATGAGCAGTTCTTC.

The chain uses TRBV12-3 or TRBV12-4 and TRBJ2-5, with D perhaps matching TRBD1 or TRBD2 (5 bases each). The CDR3 runs to 14 residues. V gave up 1 base and J gave up 7 bases, with 13 bases separating them. The CDR3: CASSLGAGRATQYF. Written as DNA, the CDR3 is TGTGCCAGCAGTTTAGGAGCAGGGCGGGCGACCCAGTACTTC.

This clonotype has ten or more counts. J is TRBJ2-7 and V is TRBV7-9; no firm D call. V lost 0 bases to trimming and J lost 3 bases, with 12 bases between them. CDR3 size: 15 residues. Germline assignment: CDR1 SEHNR and CDR2 FQNEAQ (reference sequence). In nucleotides, the CDR3 is TGTGCCAGCAGCTTAGCCCCTCTTCCCTACTACGAGCAGTACTTC. Translated: CASSLAPLPYYEQYF.